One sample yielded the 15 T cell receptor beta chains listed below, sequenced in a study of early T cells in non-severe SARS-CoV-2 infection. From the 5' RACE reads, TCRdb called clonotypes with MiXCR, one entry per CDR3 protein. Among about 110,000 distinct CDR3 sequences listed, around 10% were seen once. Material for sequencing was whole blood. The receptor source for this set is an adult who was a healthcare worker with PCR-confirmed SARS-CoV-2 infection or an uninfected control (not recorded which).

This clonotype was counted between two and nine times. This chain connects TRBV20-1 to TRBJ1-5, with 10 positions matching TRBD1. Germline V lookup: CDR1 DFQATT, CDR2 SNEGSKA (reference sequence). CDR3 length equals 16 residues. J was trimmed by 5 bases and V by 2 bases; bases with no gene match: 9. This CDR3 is CSARRDRGFVDQPQHF. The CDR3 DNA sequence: TGCAGTGCTAGAAGGGACAGGGGTTTTGTAGATCAGCCCCAGCATTTT.

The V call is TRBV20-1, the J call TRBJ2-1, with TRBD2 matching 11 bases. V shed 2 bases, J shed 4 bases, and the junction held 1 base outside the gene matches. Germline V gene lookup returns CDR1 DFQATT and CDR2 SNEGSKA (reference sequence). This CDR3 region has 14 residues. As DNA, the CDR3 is TGCAGTGCTAGAACTAGCGGGAGTTACAATGAGCAGTTCTTC. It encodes CSARTSGSYNEQFF.

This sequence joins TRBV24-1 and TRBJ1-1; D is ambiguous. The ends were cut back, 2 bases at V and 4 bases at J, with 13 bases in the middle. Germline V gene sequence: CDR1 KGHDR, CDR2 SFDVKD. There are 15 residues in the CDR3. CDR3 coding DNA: TGTGCCACCAGTGATTCCTCATCGGACTTCACTGAAGCTTTCTTT. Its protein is CATSDSSSDFTEAFF.

The CDR3 reads CASRFDRGDEKLFF. The DNA of the CDR3 is TGCGCCAGCAGATTCGACAGGGGAGATGAAAAACTGTTTTTT. The chain recombines TRBV10-2 with TRBJ1-4; 8 nucleotides match TRBD1. V lost 6 bases, J lost 6 bases, and 6 bases stayed unmatched. Germline loops: CDR1 WSHSY, CDR2 SAAADI. CDR3 length: 14 amino acids.

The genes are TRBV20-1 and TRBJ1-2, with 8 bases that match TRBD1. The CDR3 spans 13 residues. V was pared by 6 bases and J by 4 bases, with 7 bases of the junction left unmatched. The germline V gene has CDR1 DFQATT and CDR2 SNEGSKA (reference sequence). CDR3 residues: CSASGTGVYGYTF. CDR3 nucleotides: TGCAGTGCCTCCGGGACAGGCGTCTATGGCTACACCTTC.

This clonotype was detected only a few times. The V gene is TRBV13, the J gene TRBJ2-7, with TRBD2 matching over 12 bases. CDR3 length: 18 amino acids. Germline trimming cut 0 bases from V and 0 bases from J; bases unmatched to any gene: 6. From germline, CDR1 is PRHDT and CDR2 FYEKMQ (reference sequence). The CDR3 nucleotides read TGTGCCAGCAGCTTAGGGACTAGCGGGGGCTCGAGCTCCTACGAGCAGTACTTC. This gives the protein CASSLGTSGGSSSYEQYF.

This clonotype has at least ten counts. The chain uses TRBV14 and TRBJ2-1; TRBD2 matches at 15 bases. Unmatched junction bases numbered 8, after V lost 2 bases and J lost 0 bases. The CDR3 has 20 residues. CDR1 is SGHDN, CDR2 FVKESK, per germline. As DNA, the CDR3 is TGTGCCAGCAGCCAACCCTGGGGGACTAGCGGGGGGAGCTCCTACAATGAGCAGTTCTTC. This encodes CASSQPWGTSGGSSYNEQFF.

CDR3 region: CASSLSVTGGSNTIYF. CDR3 DNA: TGTGCCAGCAGTTTATCGGTAACAGGTGGATCGAACACCATATATTTT. V is TRBV27 and J is TRBJ1-3, with a tentative D call TRBD1 (5 bases). Germline V lookup: CDR1 MNHEY, CDR2 SMNVEV (reference sequence). The V end lost 0 bases, the J end lost 7 bases, and 16 bases lay between the germline ends. The CDR3 extends over 16 amino acids.

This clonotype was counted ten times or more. Here the CDR3 DNA reads TGTGCCAGCAGCCTCCGGACGAGCTCTGGAAACACCATATATTTT. Encoded protein: CASSLRTSSGNTIYF. The chain links TRBV11-2 to TRBJ1-3; D remains ambiguous. Trimming removed 5 bases at V and 0 bases at J, with 11 bases between. This CDR3 is built from 15 residues. Looked up from germline, CDR1 is SGHAT and CDR2 is FQNNGV.

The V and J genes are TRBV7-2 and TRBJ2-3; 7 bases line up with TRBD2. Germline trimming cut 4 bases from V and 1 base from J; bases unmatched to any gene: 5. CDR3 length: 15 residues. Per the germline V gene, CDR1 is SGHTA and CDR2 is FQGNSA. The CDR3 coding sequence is TGTGCCAGCAGCTCCGGACTAGGGGGCACAGATACGCAGTATTTT. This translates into CASSSGLGGTDTQYF.

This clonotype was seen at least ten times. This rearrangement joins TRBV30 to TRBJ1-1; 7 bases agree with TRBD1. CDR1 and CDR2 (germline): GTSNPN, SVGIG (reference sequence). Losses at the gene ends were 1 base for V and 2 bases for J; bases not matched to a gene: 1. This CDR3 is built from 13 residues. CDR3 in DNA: TGTGCCTGGAGTGGGACAGGTAACACTGAAGCTTTCTTT. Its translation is CAWSGTGNTEAFF.

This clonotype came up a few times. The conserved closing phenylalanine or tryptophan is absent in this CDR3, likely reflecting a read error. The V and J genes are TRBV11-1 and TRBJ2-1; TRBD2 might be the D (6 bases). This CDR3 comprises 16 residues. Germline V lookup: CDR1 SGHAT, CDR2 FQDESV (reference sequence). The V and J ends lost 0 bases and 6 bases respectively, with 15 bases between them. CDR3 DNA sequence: TGTGCCAGCAGCTTAGCGATCGGCGGGAACTCCAATGAGCAGTTCTCC. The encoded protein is CASSLAIGGNSNEQFS.

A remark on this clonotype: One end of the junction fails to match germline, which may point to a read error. CDR3 sequence: CVSSLVLRETQYF. In DNA, the CDR3 is TGCGTCAGCAGCTTGGTATTGAGAGAGACCCAGTACTTC. The chain combines TRBV5-1 with TRBJ2-5; D not resolved. Per the germline V gene, CDR1 is SGHRS and CDR2 is YFSETQ. This CDR3 is built from 13 residues.

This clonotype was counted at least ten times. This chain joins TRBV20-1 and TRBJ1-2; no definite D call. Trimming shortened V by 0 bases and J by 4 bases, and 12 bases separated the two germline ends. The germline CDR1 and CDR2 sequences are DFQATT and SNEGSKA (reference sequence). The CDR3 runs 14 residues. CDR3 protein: CSARDVKGGYGYTF. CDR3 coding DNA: TGCAGTGCTAGAGATGTTAAGGGTGGCTATGGCTACACCTTC.

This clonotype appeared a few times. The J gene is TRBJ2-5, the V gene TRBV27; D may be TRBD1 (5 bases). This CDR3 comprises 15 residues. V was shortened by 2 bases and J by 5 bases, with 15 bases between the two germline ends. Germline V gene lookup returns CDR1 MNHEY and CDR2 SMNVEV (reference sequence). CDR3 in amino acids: CASSLRPVPGETQYF. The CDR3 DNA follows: TGTGCCAGCAGTTTACGGCCCGTGCCAGGGGAGACCCAGTACTTC.